The following is a T cell receptor beta chain sequence with its context. The antigen is not known. The CDR3 extends over 14 amino acids. V shed 5 bases and J shed 8 bases, with 15 bases lying between them. Per the germline V gene, CDR1 is SGHTA and CDR2 is FQGNSA. Naive CD8 cells lacked CD45RO, underwent positive selection for CCR7 and left out terminally differentiated effector memory CD45RA+ cells. The data are from a study of shared clonotypes between healthy human individuals. Regarding the study as a whole: Limited genetic and exposure-history diversity came from having few donors.

Original processing methods: Sequence data from immunoSEQ were junction-only and lacked quality scores; consequently, filtering differed. Data came from immunoSEQ multiplex PCR; TCRdb stores just in-frame clones and leaves some out. V and J calls and clone size are those listed in that table; D and trimming were worked out from the DNA. The sample carries about 2 million clones, about 95% recorded once. The genes are TRBV7-2 and TRBJ1-4; D possibly corresponds to TRBD1 (5 bases). Sequenced sample: naive CD8+ T cells sorted from blood. This TCR came from a man aged 18-30 years in good health. The CDR3 nucleotides are TGTGCCAGCAGCCTTAGGGGAATGGGAGAAAAACTGTTTTTT. Translating gives CASSLRGMGEKLFF.